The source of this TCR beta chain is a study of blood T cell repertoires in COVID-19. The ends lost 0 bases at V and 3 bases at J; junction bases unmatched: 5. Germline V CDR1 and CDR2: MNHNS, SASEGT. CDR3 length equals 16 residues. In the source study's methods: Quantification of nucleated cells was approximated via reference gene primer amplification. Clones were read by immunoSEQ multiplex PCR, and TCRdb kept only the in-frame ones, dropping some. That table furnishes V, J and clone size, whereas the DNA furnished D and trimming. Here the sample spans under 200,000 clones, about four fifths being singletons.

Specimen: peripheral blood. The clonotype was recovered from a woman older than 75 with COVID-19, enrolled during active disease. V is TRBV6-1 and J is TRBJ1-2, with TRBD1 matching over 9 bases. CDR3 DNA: TGTGCCAGCAGTGAAGCGGGACAGGGTGAGGACTATGGCTACACCTTC. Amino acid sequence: CASSEAGQGEDYGYTF.